These T cell receptor beta chains were read from a single sample in a study of cytomegalovirus exposure and HLA in healthy donors. Sequencing was performed with immunoSEQ multiplex PCR; in TCRdb, only in-frame clones are kept and a portion is missing. Of approximately 180,000 clones in the sample, around 80% were seen once. Material: PBMCs. These TCRs come from a woman between 55 and 75 years old in good health and CMV-seropositive. CDR3s include the opening cysteine and the closing phenylalanine or tryptophan. The order of the fields is clone size, D gene, J gene, V gene, CDR3 DNA, CDR3 protein. A D gene is named only where the DNA matches it firmly. Some rows have no size entry. The others give once, few or many, or a class for an expanded clone.

once NA TRBJ2-7 TRBV18 TGTGCCAGCTCACCATCGGACGGGCCCGGGAAGCAGTACTTC CASSPSDGPGKQYF
NA TRBD1 TRBJ1-5 TRBV28 TGTGCCAGCAGTCCTCGGACAGGACGAGGCAATCAGCCCCAGCATTTT CASSPRTGRGNQPQHF
NA TRBD1 TRBJ1-2 TRBV18 TGTGCCAGCTCACGGAACAGGGGTGAGGGCTACACCTTC CASSRNRGEGYTF
NA NA TRBJ1-6 TRBV7-9 TGTGCCAGCAGCCGGGGGTATTCACCCCTCCACTTT CASSRGYSPLHF
NA TRBD1 TRBJ1-4 TRBV7-9 TGTGCCAGCAGCCCCAACAGGGGTGGGCGAACTAATGAAAAACTGTTTTTT CASSPNRGGRTNEKLFF
few TRBD1 TRBJ1-2 TRBV27 TGTGCCAGCAGTTTCTCTCTCCCGGGACAGGGGAATGGCTACACCTTC CASSFSLPGQGNGYTF
NA NA TRBJ1-1 TRBV6-6 TGTGCCAGCACCTTGACAGAGAACACTGAAGCTTTCTTT CASTLTENTEAFF
NA NA TRBJ1-5 TRBV28 TGTGCCACTCTATGGGGGGGGCTGGGAAGCAATCAGCCCCAGCATTTT CATLWGGLGSNQPQHF
NA TRBD1 TRBJ2-7 TRBV5-6 TGTGCCAGCAGCCCACCACCCCTTCTAGGGACAGCCTCCGAGCAGTACTTC CASSPPPLLGTASEQYF
few TRBD1 TRBJ1-1 TRBV6-1 TGTGCCAGCAGTGAATTGTTCAGGGGGCATGAAGCTTTCTTT CASSELFRGHEAFF
NA TRBD1 TRBJ2-3 TRBV5-1 TGCGCCAGCAGCCAACAGGGGTTGGGCACAGATACGCAGTATTTT CASSQQGLGTDTQYF
NA NA TRBJ2-7 TRBV11-1 TGTGCCAGCAGCTTAGGTGGTCCCCGGAGCACCTACGAGCAGTACTTC CASSLGGPRSTYEQYF
NA NA TRBJ2-5 TRBV9 TGTGCCAGCAGCGTAGCTGGGGCCTTAAAAGAGACCCAGTACTTC CASSVAGALKETQYF
NA NA TRBJ2-7 TRBV5-1 TGCGCCAGCAGCTTGGAAGTCAACTACGAGCAGTACTTC CASSLEVNYEQYF
NA NA TRBJ2-1 TRBV7-2 TGTGCCAGCTCCTCGGGTTTCTACAATGAGCAGTTCTTC CASSSGFYNEQFF
few TRBD2 TRBJ2-7 TRBV6-5 TGTGCCAGCAGTTACCGGGCTAGCGGGAGGGCCCACGAGCAGTACTTC CASSYRASGRAHEQYF
few TRBD1 TRBJ1-1 TRBV6-5 TGTGCCAGTCTCCGGGACAGTAAAACTGAAGCTTTCTTT CASLRDSKTEAFF
once TRBD1 TRBJ1-4 TRBV4-3 TGCGCCAGCAGCCAAGGTCCAGGGACAGGGAATGAAAAACTGTTTTTT CASSQGPGTGNEKLFF
NA TRBD2 TRBJ2-1 TRBV5-1 TGCGCCAGCAGCTCAACTAGCGGGGGGTTTCACAATGAGCAGTTCTTC CASSSTSGGFHNEQFF
NA TRBD1 TRBJ1-2 TRBV2 TGTGCCAGCGCCCTGACAGGGGTCGCCGCTAACTATGGCTACACCTTC CASALTGVAANYGYTF
NA TRBD1 TRBJ2-2 TRBV4-3 TGCGCCAGCAGCCAAGAACAGGGGGCGCGTGGCACCGGGGAGCTGTTTTTT CASSQEQGARGTGELFF
few TRBD1 TRBJ2-7 TRBV28 TGTGCCAGCAGTTCCGCCGGGACAGGGAAAACCTACGAGCAGTACTTC CASSSAGTGKTYEQYF
few TRBD1 TRBJ2-1 TRBV6-1 TGTGCCAGCAGTGATTTCACGGGACAGGAGTATGAGCAGTTCTTC CASSDFTGQEYEQFF
NA NA TRBJ1-1 TRBV5-4 TGTGCCAGCAGCGGCGGGGGGTCGACTGAAGCTTTCTTT CASSGGGSTEAFF
many TRBD1 TRBJ1-1 TRBV19 TGTGCCAGTAGCCCGGGACAGGGGAGCACTGAAGCTTTCTTT CASSPGQGSTEAFF
NA TRBD1 TRBJ2-7 TRBV19 TGTGCCAGTAGTACCGCCGGGACAGGGGGCTACGAGCAGTACTTC CASSTAGTGGYEQYF
NA NA TRBJ1-5 TRBV6-1 TGTGCCAGCAGTGAATTTTTCGGGTCCGGTCAGCCCCAGCATTTT CASSEFFGSGQPQHF
NA NA TRBJ1-2 TRBV6-1 TGTGCCAGCAGTGAAATAGGGGGTAATGGCTACACCTTC CASSEIGGNGYTF
NA TRBD1 TRBJ2-1 TRBV7-3 TGTGCCAGCAGCTCTAAGGGGGCGAAGTTCTTC CASSSKGAKFF